This TCR beta chain was profiled in a study of cytomegalovirus exposure and HLA in healthy donors. Study-level points and caveats: Most TCRs appeared rarely, but some public TCRs recurred in many donors.

The CDR3 sequence is 13 residues long. Germline CDR1 and CDR2: LNHNV and YYDKDF (reference sequence). The V end was cut by 4 bases, the J end by 3 bases, with 9 bases between. Primers: 60 Vbeta forward and 13 Jbeta reverse. TCRdb keeps only in-frame clones here, not all; method: immunoSEQ multiplex PCR. The table records more than 85,000 clones, around four fifths of them present only once. With respect to this clone: The antigen is not known.

This TCR was sampled from a man aged 40-49 years in good health and CMV-seronegative. The sequencing sample was made of PBMCs. The chain joins TRBV15 to TRBJ1-2; D might be TRBD1 (6 bases). CDR3 residues: CATSTDRYYGYTF. The CDR3 region has the DNA TGTGCCACCAGCACGGACAGATACTATGGCTACACCTTC.